This T cell receptor beta chain is drawn from a study of T cell clones after liver transplantation. The table came from immunoSEQ multiplex PCR; TCRdb's copy has only in-frame clones and leaves some out. Here the sample spans about 85,000 clones, 80% to 85% being singletons. Germline V CDR1 and CDR2: SGHRS, YFSETQ. The CDR3 spans 14 residues. V lost 1 base, J lost 2 bases, and 8 bases lay in between. V gene TRBV5-1 combines with J gene TRBJ2-3; D possibly corresponds to TRBD2 (5 bases). This receptor was taken from a human patient who received a liver transplant. Some T cells may be graft donor cells. The sample consisted of CD4+ T cells from blood, taken 45 to 46 months after liver transplant. The CDR3 DNA sequence: TGCGCCAGCAGCTTGAGGACTTACACAGATACGCAGTATTTT. Translated, it gives CASSLRTYTDTQYF.